The present entry profiles one T cell receptor beta chain with its context. The antigen is unknown. Per germline, CDR1 SGHAT and CDR2 FQNNGV. Trimming took off 6 bases at V and 0 bases at J, with 14 bases between the two ends. CDR3 length: 15 amino acids. This specimen comes from a study of cytomegalovirus exposure and HLA in healthy donors. Overall study context: The roughly 670 first-cohort repertoires and the 120 or so validation repertoires shared the same platform, a later analysis reported. Notes on the study in general: Within the 120 or so validation repertoires, first-cohort TCR clusters tended to co-occur, according to a later analysis. Most TCR sequences showed up rarely, but some public TCRs showed up in many donors. The study put 150 or so TCR beta chains on its list as cytomegalovirus-associated.

The assay was immunoSEQ multiplex PCR, and TCRdb's table has in-frame clones only and misses some. The sample has some 250,000 clones, nearly 90% seen once. Sequencing was carried out using PBMCs. The chain employs TRBV11-2 and TRBJ1-1, with D possibly matching TRBD1 (6 bases). The clonotype comes from a woman under 30 in good health and CMV-seronegative. The CDR3 is CASRDDRSLNTEAFF. The CDR3 DNA sequence: TGTGCCAGCAGGGACGACAGGAGCTTGAACACTGAAGCTTTCTTT.